The 11 T cell receptor beta chains presented below share a single source sample, sequenced in a study of cytomegalovirus exposure and HLA in healthy donors. The primer mix had 60 Vbeta and 13 Jbeta primers. The assay was immunoSEQ multiplex PCR, and TCRdb's table has in-frame clones only and misses some. This table has roughly 180,000 clones, around 80% appearing once. Material for sequencing was PBMCs. The source of these receptors is a young man in good health and CMV-seronegative.

This rearrangement joins TRBV27 to TRBJ1-6; tentative D call: TRBD1 (5 bases). The CDR3 has 14 amino acids. The germline V gene has CDR1 MNHEY and CDR2 SMNVEV (reference sequence). Trimming shortened V by 6 bases and J by 8 bases, and 14 bases separated the two germline ends. CDR3 in amino acids: CASSPGTGDSPLHF. The CDR3 nucleotides read TGTGCCAGCAGCCCCGGGACGGGAGATTCACCCCTCCACTTT.

This clone showed up just a few times. The gene calls are TRBV5-1 and TRBJ2-7, with a possible D match to TRBD1 (6 bases). With 1 base removed from V and 0 bases from J, the gap between germline ends came to 11 bases. This CDR3 has 15 amino acids. The germline CDR1 and CDR2 sequences are SGHRS and YFSETQ. The CDR3 loop is CASSLWGQNSYEQYF. In nucleotides, the CDR3 is TGCGCCAGCAGCTTGTGGGGGCAGAACTCCTACGAGCAGTACTTC.

CDR3 bases: TGCAGCGTCCAACTGGGGGGGATTGGAAAACTGTTTTTT. It encodes CSVQLGGIGKLFF. This chain uses TRBV29-1 with TRBJ1-4; D perhaps matches TRBD1 (5 bases). The V and J ends lost 6 bases and 10 bases respectively, with 18 bases between them. Germline-derived CDR1 and CDR2 are SQVTM and ANQGSEA. The CDR3 runs 13 residues.

J is TRBJ2-1 and V is TRBV27; D might be TRBD2 (5 bases). The CDR3 has 15 amino acids. Germline-derived CDR1 and CDR2 are MNHEY and SMNVEV (reference sequence). V lost 3 bases and J lost 0, with 9 bases in between. CDR3 sequence: CASSFSVSSYNEQFF. As DNA, the CDR3 is TGTGCCAGCAGTTTTAGCGTCAGCTCCTACAATGAGCAGTTCTTC.

V usage is TRBV2 and J usage is TRBJ2-5; D uncertain. Per the germline V gene, CDR1 is SNHLY and CDR2 is FYNNEI. This CDR3 region has 12 residues. V dropped 7 bases and J dropped 5 bases, with 11 bases sitting between them. The CDR3 DNA is TGTGCCAGCACTGATTTCCCGGAGACCCAGTACTTC. Residues: CASTDFPETQYF.

V usage is TRBV5-4 and J usage is TRBJ2-7, with TRBD1 matching over 7 bases. Germline V CDR1 and CDR2: SGHNT, YYREEE (reference sequence). Trimming at V came to 0 bases and at J to 0 bases, leaving 6 bases not matched to a gene. The CDR3 length is 16 residues. The CDR3 loop reads CASSLDFTGDSYEQYF. The DNA for the CDR3 is TGTGCCAGCAGCTTGGATTTCACAGGGGACTCCTACGAGCAGTACTTC.

This chain joins TRBV5-1 and TRBJ1-2; 10 bases are a match to TRBD1. Germline V CDR1 and CDR2: SGHRS, YFSETQ. The junction had 10 bases not matched to a gene; V was cut back by 4 bases and J by 4 bases. The CDR3 has 16 amino acids. The CDR3 bases are TGCGCCAGCAGCCTAATCCCGGGACAGGGGACCTATGGCTACACCTTC. This translates into CASSLIPGQGTYGYTF.

V is TRBV19 and J is TRBJ1-4; 9 bases are shared with TRBD1. The J segment lost 8 bases and the V segment lost 5 bases, leaving 6 bases of the junction unmatched. This CDR3 has 14 amino acids. Germline CDR1 LNHDA, CDR2 SQIVND (reference sequence). In DNA form, the CDR3 reads TGTGCCAGTAGTCAACAGGGGGCAGGGGAAAAACTGTTTTTT. Encoded protein: CASSQQGAGEKLFF.

The chain carries TRBV4-1 and TRBJ1-2; D perhaps matches TRBD1 (5 bases). CDR3 size: 19 residues. The germline V gene has CDR1 MGHRA and CDR2 YSYEKL. V lost 4 bases and J 0 bases, leaving 24 bases between the germline ends. The chain's CDR3 is CASSPLLKRQRKANYGYTF. CDR3 nucleotides: TGCGCCAGCAGCCCCCTCCTCAAAAGACAGCGTAAAGCTAACTATGGCTACACCTTC.

This clone appeared a single time. The rearrangement uses TRBV5-1 and TRBJ1-4, with D tentatively TRBD1 (5 bases). Trimming took off 4 bases at V and 2 bases at J, with 12 bases between the two ends. The germline V gene encodes CDR1 SGHRS and CDR2 YFSETQ. CDR3 size: 15 residues. The CDR3, as DNA: TGCGCCAGCAGCCTTAACGGGGGGACTAATGAAAAACTGTTTTTT. This codes for CASSLNGGTNEKLFF.

The V gene is TRBV6-5, the J gene TRBJ1-2; TRBD1 aligns across 7 bases. The germline V gene encodes CDR1 MNHEY and CDR2 SVGAGI. This CDR3 region has 15 residues. With V trimmed by 5 bases and J by 0 bases, 6 bases remained unmatched. CDR3 bases: TGTGCCAGCAGTCAGGCAGGGGGGCCTAACTATGGCTACACCTTC. Protein sequence: CASSQAGGPNYGYTF.